The 20 T cell receptor beta chains below come from one sample, sequenced in a study of blood T cell repertoires in COVID-19. Only in-frame clones appear in the TCRdb table, and some are missing; sequencing was by immunoSEQ multiplex PCR. The sample records 110,000 to 150,000 clones, more than 70% being singletons. What was sequenced was peripheral blood. These receptors came from a woman aged 60-75 years with acute or convalescent COVID-19.

The V and J genes are TRBV19 and TRBJ1-1; the D gene is possibly TRBD1 (5 bases). Germline values: CDR1 LNHDA, CDR2 SQIVND (reference sequence). This CDR3 region has 16 residues. With 1 base removed from V and 0 bases from J, the gap between germline ends came to 12 bases. The CDR3 DNA reads TGTGCCAGTAGTATAGGGGGCAGGACCCTGAACACTGAAGCTTTCTTT. This translates into CASSIGGRTLNTEAFF.

This chain links TRBV12-3 or TRBV12-4 with TRBJ1-1, with D maybe TRBD1 (5 bases). V lost 6 bases and J 7 bases, leaving 9 bases between the germline ends. This CDR3 contains 11 residues. As DNA, the CDR3 is TGTGCCAGCAGCCCGGGACTTGAAGCTTTCTTT. It specifies CASSPGLEAFF.

The chain joins TRBV9 to TRBJ2-7; TRBD1 aligns across 9 bases. This CDR3 is built from 15 residues. The V segment lost 1 base and the J segment 6 bases; nucleotides outside the gene matches: 8. CDR1 and CDR2 from the germline V gene are SGDLS and YYNGEE. CDR3 loop: CASSVMGQGSGEQYF. The CDR3 bases are TGTGCCAGCAGCGTAATGGGACAGGGAAGCGGCGAGCAGTACTTC. Full variable domain (outside the CDR3, taken from reference TRBV9 and TRBJ2-7): DSGVTQTPKHLITATGQRVTLRCSPRSGDLSVYWYQQSLDQGLQFLIQYYNGEERAKGNILERFSAQQFPDLHSELNLSSLELGDSALYFCASSVMGQGSGEQYFGPGTRLTVT.

The chain links TRBV28 to TRBJ1-2; 9 positions match TRBD1. Germline lookup yields CDR1 MDHEN and CDR2 SYDVKM. The V segment lost 5 bases and the J segment 3 bases; nucleotides outside the gene matches: 7. The CDR3 length is 15 residues. The CDR3 DNA follows: TGTGCCAGCAGTCCAGCGGGACAGGGCGACTATGGCTACACCTTC. This encodes CASSPAGQGDYGYTF.

The chain employs TRBV6-1 and TRBJ1-5; D uncertain. Germline CDR1 reads MNHNS; CDR2 reads SASEGT. The germline V and J ends were trimmed by 2 bases and 9 bases, with 2 bases remaining between them. CDR3 size: 10 residues. The CDR3 loop reads CASSERPQHF. CDR3 DNA sequence: TGTGCCAGCAGTGAACGGCCCCAGCATTTT.

The rearrangement uses TRBV3-1 (or the pseudogene TRBV3-2) and TRBJ2-1, with 7 bases lining up with TRBD1. Germline CDR1 is LGHDT and CDR2 is YNNKEL (reference sequence). CDR3 length: 17 residues. V lost 3 bases and J lost 0; bases outside the gene matches: 8. The CDR3 bases are TGTGCCAGCAGCCACCTCCGACAGGGAAGCTCCTACAATGAGCAGTTCTTC. This encodes CASSHLRQGSSYNEQFF.

The chain uses TRBV4-2 and TRBJ2-3; 8 nucleotides align to TRBD2. Germline V CDR1 and CDR2: LGHNA, YNFKEQ. V gave up 2 bases and J gave up 3 bases; unmatched junction bases: 7. This CDR3 has 16 residues. The CDR3 sequence is CASSQRAGGGTDTQYF. The CDR3 bases are TGTGCCAGCAGCCAACGCGCGGGGGGTGGAACAGATACGCAGTATTTT.

As DNA, the CDR3 is TGCAGCGTTGAAGATAGGGGGCAGGGGGAACACTCTGGGGCCAACGTCCTGACTTTC. This gives the protein CSVEDRGQGEHSGANVLTF. The V call is TRBV29-1, the J call TRBJ2-6, with 7 bases matching TRBD1. CDR1 and CDR2 from the germline V gene are SQVTM and ANQGSEA. This CDR3 spans 19 amino acids. The ends lost 0 bases at V and 0 bases at J; junction bases unmatched: 11.

V is TRBV6-2 or TRBV6-3 and J is TRBJ2-7; 10 bases align to TRBD1. V lost 5 bases to trimming and J lost 5 bases; unmatched junction nucleotides: 9. The CDR3 consists of 15 residues. CDR1 is MNHEY and CDR2 is SVGEGT in the germline V gene. In DNA, the CDR3 is TGTGCCAGCAGTACCCCGTCGACAGGGGGCGACGAGCAGTACTTC. This translates into CASSTPSTGGDEQYF.

This clone has only a few counts. J is TRBJ2-2 and V is TRBV5-4; D gene unclear. CDR3 length equals 14 residues. Germline CDR1 SGHNT, CDR2 YYREEE (reference sequence). V was clipped by 0 bases and J by 3 bases, with 6 bases between them. The CDR3 spells CASSLVPDTGELFF. CDR3 DNA sequence: TGTGCCAGCAGCTTGGTTCCGGACACCGGGGAGCTGTTTTTT.

As DNA, the CDR3 is TGTGCCAGCAGTTTTTACTGGACAGGGAGTTACGAGCAGTACTTC. Translated, it gives CASSFYWTGSYEQYF. The chain links TRBV28 to TRBJ2-7; 8 bases match TRBD1. The CDR3 totals 15 residues. Germline V gives CDR1 MDHEN, CDR2 SYDVKM. The V and J ends lost 3 bases and 4 bases, in that order; junction bases with no gene match: 8.

V is TRBV5-1 and J is TRBJ1-6; a weak D match, TRBD1 (6 bases). The ends were cut back, 0 bases at V and 14 bases at J, with 18 bases in the middle. Germline loops: CDR1 SGHRS, CDR2 YFSETQ. The CDR3 spans 15 residues. This CDR3 is CASSLGQVAFEALHF. In DNA form, the CDR3 reads TGCGCCAGCAGCTTGGGACAGGTTGCCTTCGAGGCCCTCCACTTT.

This chain joins TRBV14 and TRBJ2-3, with 15 bases that match TRBD2. The germline V gene encodes CDR1 SGHDN and CDR2 FVKESK. Trimming cost V 5 bases and J 11 bases; bases outside gene matches: 8. This CDR3 spans 15 amino acids. The CDR3 DNA reads TGTGCCAGCAGCTTCGCGGGACTAGCGGGGGGCGGGCAGTATTTT. Translation gives CASSFAGLAGGGQYF.

The CDR3 loop is CASQIQGTDTQYF. In DNA form, the CDR3 reads TGTGCCAGCCAAATACAGGGGACAGATACGCAGTATTTT. The chain combines TRBV27 with TRBJ2-3, with 7 nucleotides matching TRBD1. This CDR3 spans 13 amino acids. Germline values: CDR1 MNHEY, CDR2 SMNVEV (reference sequence). The junction had 5 bases not matched to a gene; V was cut back by 8 bases and J by 3 bases.

This clone showed up just a few times. Within the sample, other DNA sequences also encode this same CDR3. V and J are TRBV4-2 and TRBJ1-5; D is perhaps TRBD1 (5 bases). The germline CDR1 and CDR2 sequences are LGHNA and YNFKEQ. The CDR3 covers 15 residues. The germline V and J ends were trimmed by 0 bases and 4 bases, with 10 bases remaining between them. The CDR3 DNA is TGTGCCAGCAGCCAAGAGAGGGGAGGGAATCAGCCCCAGCATTTT. Translation: CASSQERGGNQPQHF.

The chain is built from TRBV30 and TRBJ1-4; TRBD1 agrees at 11 bases. Germline V gene sequence: CDR1 GTSNPN, CDR2 SVGIG (reference sequence). CDR3 length: 15 residues. J lost 8 bases, V lost 3 bases, and 8 bases had no gene match. The CDR3 sequence: CAWSQGGQGGEKLFF. The CDR3 nucleotides read TGTGCCTGGAGCCAAGGGGGACAGGGGGGGGAAAAACTGTTTTTT.

CDR3 in DNA: TGTGCCAGCAGTGAACTAGCGGGGGGGCCGTTGGATACGCAGTATTTT. Translation: CASSELAGGPLDTQYF. The chain employs TRBV6-1 and TRBJ2-3; 12 nucleotides align to TRBD2. The CDR3 totals 16 residues. Germline V CDR1 and CDR2: MNHNS, SASEGT. V shed 2 bases, J shed 6 bases, and the junction held 6 bases outside the gene matches.

The V gene is TRBV4-2, the J gene TRBJ2-7; 8 bases line up with TRBD1. The V and J ends lost 6 bases and 0 bases, in that order; junction bases with no gene match: 7. Germline CDR1 is LGHNA and CDR2 is YNFKEQ. CDR3 length: 15 residues. The CDR3 DNA is TGTGCCAGCAGTCGAAGGACAGGGAGCTCCTACGAGCAGTACTTC. It specifies CASSRRTGSSYEQYF.

The chain joins TRBV28 to TRBJ2-1, with TRBD2 matching over 11 bases. The CDR3 covers 17 residues. Trimming took 3 bases from V and 7 from J; bases not matched to a gene: 11. Germline assignment: CDR1 MDHEN and CDR2 SYDVKM. CDR3 region: CASSLLSGGARRNEQFF. DNA for the CDR3: TGTGCCAGCAGTTTGCTTAGCGGGGGGGCGAGGAGGAATGAGCAGTTCTTC.

J is TRBJ1-1 and V is TRBV4-1; 8 positions match TRBD1. Germline loops: CDR1 MGHRA, CDR2 YSYEKL. V lost 3 bases, J lost 1 base, and 4 bases stayed unmatched. This CDR3 has 15 residues. The CDR3 loop is CASSHIGTGNTEAFF. CDR3 coding DNA: TGCGCCAGCAGCCATATCGGGACAGGGAACACTGAAGCTTTCTTT.